This passage covers 32 T cell receptor beta chains from one sample sequenced in a study of blood T cells in healthy people across ages (dated by TCRdb to the mid-2010s). Library method: 5' RACE. Data came from an Illumina HiSeq 2500. A second PCR of about 6 to 11 cycles was run with a J-beta primer mix and a sample-barcoded 5' primer. TCRdb trimmed public reads at Q25 via fastp, called clones via MiXCR and kept in-frame beta chains. Identical CDR3 proteins give one entry, which carries the most common genes and DNA. The sample contains about 400,000 distinct CDR3 sequences, about half of them found a single time. The top ten constitute around 49% of the sample. The sample was blood. These receptors were collected from a man aged 55 to 70 in good health.

There are a few counts of this clonotype. The J gene is TRBJ2-5, the V gene TRBV7-2; D is possibly TRBD2 (6 bases). This CDR3 spans 13 amino acids. Looked up from germline, CDR1 is SGHTA and CDR2 is FQGNSA. Trimming took 7 bases from V and 7 from J, leaving 16 bases between them. The CDR3 region is CASTLLAGATQYF. The CDR3 DNA reads TGTGCCAGCACCCTACTAGCCGGTGCGACCCAGTACTTC.

V and J are TRBV2 and TRBJ1-1; D is ambiguous. Germline CDR1 SNHLY, CDR2 FYNNEI. Trimming removed 4 bases from V and 8 bases from J, with 11 bases in between. This CDR3 is 12 amino acids long. The CDR3 DNA reads as TGTGCCAGCAGTGGGGCGCAAATAGAAGCTTTCTTT. Amino acids: CASSGAQIEAFF.

This chain uses TRBV20-1 with TRBJ2-2; TRBD2 is a possible D gene (5 bases). CDR1 is DFQATT, CDR2 SNEGSKA, per germline (reference sequence). The CDR3 contains 13 residues. V shed 1 base and J shed 3 bases, with 6 bases lying between them. This CDR3 is CSARGTYTGELFF. CDR3 nucleotides: TGCAGTGCTAGAGGGACTTACACCGGGGAGCTGTTTTTT.

V is TRBV20-1 and J is TRBJ2-7; the match to TRBD1 covers 9 bases. The CDR3 totals 12 residues. After removal of 6 bases from V and 5 bases from J, the junction contained 5 bases not matched to a gene. Germline V CDR1 and CDR2: DFQATT, SNEGSKA (reference sequence). Here the CDR3 DNA reads TGCAGTGCACAGGGGGCATTTAACGAGCAGTACTTC. This encodes CSAQGAFNEQYF.

This chain links TRBV27 with TRBJ2-5, with 13 nucleotides matching TRBD2. The V and J ends lost 6 bases and 13 bases, in that order; junction bases with no gene match: 5. The CDR3 covers 12 residues. The germline gives CDR1 MNHEY, CDR2 SMNVEV (reference sequence). The CDR3 loop is CASRGLAGSPYF. CDR3 DNA sequence: TGTGCCAGCAGGGGACTAGCGGGATCCCCGTACTTC.

The sample holds a few counts of this clonotype. The chain links TRBV20-1 to TRBJ2-5; 8 positions agree with TRBD2. Per the germline V gene, CDR1 is DFQATT and CDR2 is SNEGSKA (reference sequence). Trimming took 0 bases from V and 3 from J; bases not matched to a gene: 3. This CDR3 has 14 residues. Here the CDR3 DNA reads TGCAGTGCTAGAGAGGAGCGGGGGAAAGAGACCCAGTACTTC. The encoded protein is CSAREERGKETQYF.

The V gene is TRBV2, the J gene TRBJ2-7; a weak D match, TRBD1 (6 bases). Per the germline V gene, CDR1 is SNHLY and CDR2 is FYNNEI. The V gene lost 4 bases and the J gene lost 1 base, with 14 bases spanning the gap. This CDR3 contains 15 residues. CDR3 residues: CASSAADSFSYEQYF. The CDR3 DNA reads as TGTGCCAGCAGTGCGGCGGACAGCTTTTCCTACGAGCAGTACTTC.

CDR3 sequence reads: CASSFLTGGLETQYF. The CDR3, as DNA: TGTGCCAGCAGCTTTTTAACAGGGGGCTTGGAGACCCAGTACTTC. The rearrangement joins TRBV7-9 to TRBJ2-7, with TRBD1 matching 9 bases. The DNA matches TRBJ2-5 better at its end, which makes the J call doubtful. The CDR3 contains 15 residues. Per the germline V gene, CDR1 is SEHNR and CDR2 is FQNEAQ (reference sequence).

V usage is TRBV6-4 and J usage is TRBJ2-1; D not certain. V gave up 3 bases and J gave up 5 bases, with 8 bases separating them. The CDR3 loop spans 13 amino acids. Germline V gene sequence: CDR1 MRHNA, CDR2 SNTAGT. CDR3 loop: CASSEGENNEQFF. The CDR3, as DNA: TGTGCCAGCAGTGAAGGAGAAAACAATGAGCAGTTCTTC.

There are a few counts of this clonotype. The chain recombines TRBV6-2 or TRBV6-3 with TRBJ2-7; 10 bases match TRBD1. CDR3 length: 13 amino acids. In germline, CDR1 is MNHEY, CDR2 SVGEGT. V was pared by 8 bases and J by 5 bases, with 6 bases of the junction left unmatched. The CDR3 here is CASHRDRGHEQYF. Written as DNA, the CDR3 is TGTGCCAGCCACCGGGACAGGGGCCACGAGCAGTACTTC.

The chain links TRBV7-2 to TRBJ2-1; TRBD1 aligns across 7 bases. Germline-derived CDR1 and CDR2 are SGHTA and FQGNSA. This CDR3 has 17 amino acids. The trim removed 0 bases at V and 5 bases at J, leaving 10 bases unmatched. The CDR3 spells CASSLAPPGQRNNEQFF. CDR3 nucleotide sequence: TGTGCCAGCAGCTTAGCCCCACCGGGACAGAGAAACAATGAGCAGTTCTTC.

Only a few counts were recorded for this clonotype. The V call is TRBV12-3 or TRBV12-4, the J call TRBJ2-6, with no clear D. CDR3 length equals 18 residues. V was cut by 5 bases and J by 0 bases, with 17 bases left in between. The CDR3 loop is CASSPGQVHISGANVLTF. CDR3 nucleotides: TGTGCCAGCAGTCCCGGGCAGGTGCACATCTCTGGGGCCAACGTCCTGACTTTC.

This clonotype was counted once. This chain uses TRBV6-2 or TRBV6-3 with TRBJ2-1; 11 bases agree with TRBD2. This CDR3 contains 13 residues. After removal of 7 bases from V and 8 bases from J, the junction contained 4 bases not matched to a gene. Looked up from germline, CDR1 is MNHEY and CDR2 is SVGEGT. The CDR3 reads CASNIAGGHEQFF. The CDR3 DNA reads TGTGCCAGCAACATAGCGGGGGGGCATGAGCAGTTCTTC.

Details on this clonotype: One end of the junction fails to match germline, which may point to a read error. The genes are TRBV5-1 and TRBJ2-3, with D possibly matching TRBD1 (6 bases). The CDR3 has 15 residues. The germline V gene has CDR1 SGHRS and CDR2 YFSETQ. The CDR3 here is CTSSLRDKRIDTQYF. In DNA form, the CDR3 reads TGCACCAGCAGCCTCCGGGACAAACGTATAGATACGCAGTATTTT.

This clonotype was found a few times. The chain carries TRBV7-2 and TRBJ2-7; D remains ambiguous. Germline lookup yields CDR1 SGHTA and CDR2 FQGNSA. The length of the CDR3 is 16 residues. Trimming took off 0 bases at V and 7 bases at J, with 19 bases between the two ends. CDR3 sequence reads: CASSLASPGTLGEQYF. The CDR3 DNA sequence: TGTGCCAGCAGCTTAGCGTCTCCAGGCACGTTGGGGGAGCAGTACTTC. The full variable domain, in which reference TRBV7-2 and TRBJ2-7 provide the parts outside the CDR3, is GAGVSQSPSNKVTEKGKDVELRCDPISGHTALYWYRQSLGQGLEFLIYFQGNSAPDKSGLPSDRFSAERTGGSVSTLTIQRTQQEDSAVYLCASSLASPGTLGEQYFGPGTRLTVT.

V usage is TRBV20-1 and J usage is TRBJ1-2; no firm D call. The CDR3 is 15 amino acids. Per the germline V gene, CDR1 is DFQATT and CDR2 is SNEGSKA (reference sequence). Trimming pared 0 bases from V and 3 bases from J, leaving 14 bases between. CDR3 in DNA: TGCAGTGCTAGAGAGGTAGGGAGGAACGACTATGGCTACACCTTC. Translated: CSAREVGRNDYGYTF.

The genes are TRBV4-1 and TRBJ2-7; the D is unclear. This CDR3 comprises 15 residues. Looked up from germline, CDR1 is MGHRA and CDR2 is YSYEKL. Trimming stripped 2 bases from V and 0 bases from J, with 11 bases between. As DNA, the CDR3 is TGCGCCAGCAGCCAACATCATGAGAGCTCCTACGAGCAGTACTTC. Residues: CASSQHHESSYEQYF.

CDR3 in amino acids: CSTIAGGRETQYF. In nucleotides, the CDR3 is TGCAGCACGATAGCGGGGGGGCGAGAGACCCAGTACTTC. V is TRBV20-1 and J is TRBJ2-5, with 11 bases lining up with TRBD2. CDR3 length equals 13 residues. Looked up from germline, CDR1 is DFQATT and CDR2 is SNEGSKA (reference sequence).

The chain recombines TRBV13 with TRBJ1-5; 8 bases match TRBD1. CDR3 size: 14 residues. V was clipped by 3 bases and J by 3 bases; unmatched bases: 1. The germline V gene has CDR1 PRHDT and CDR2 FYEKMQ (reference sequence). In DNA, the CDR3 is TGTGCCAGCAGCTTGGGACAGGCCAATCAGCCCCAGCATTTT. Residues: CASSLGQANQPQHF.

The J gene is TRBJ2-7, the V gene TRBV5-6; a possible D gene is TRBD2 (6 bases). With 3 bases removed from V and 3 bases from J, the gap between germline ends came to 10 bases. CDR1 and CDR2 (germline): SGHDT, YYEEEE. The CDR3 totals 13 residues. DNA of the CDR3: TGTGCCAGCAGCTCAAGACTAGACTACGAGCAGTACTTC. Translating gives CASSSRLDYEQYF.

The chain joins TRBV20-1 to TRBJ2-5, with TRBD2 matching over 9 bases. The CDR3 is 16 amino acids. The V gene's germline CDR1 is DFQATT and CDR2 SNEGSKA (reference sequence). Germline trimming cut 0 bases from V and 0 bases from J; bases unmatched to any gene: 5. CDR3 DNA: TGCAGTGCTAGAGATCAGAGACTAGCGGACCAAGAGACCCAGTACTTC. It translates to CSARDQRLADQETQYF.

This clonotype was seen repeatedly, ten times or more. In DNA form, the CDR3 reads TGTGCCAGCAGTTTATCAGGGATGGCTGAAAAACTGTTTTTT. Its translation: CASSLSGMAEKLFF. The chain has TRBV28 and TRBJ1-4, with D perhaps matching TRBD1 (5 bases). CDR1 MDHEN and CDR2 SYDVKM come from the germline V gene. This CDR3 is built from 14 residues. V was pared by 1 base and J by 7 bases, with 10 bases between.

The CDR3 loop reads CSARRGHGQYF. The CDR3 DNA is TGCAGTGCTAGAAGGGGCCACGGGCAGTACTTC. The chain recombines TRBV20-1 with TRBJ2-5; a weak D match, TRBD1 (5 bases). The germline CDR1 and CDR2 sequences are DFQATT and SNEGSKA (reference sequence). Trimming removed 2 bases at V and 11 bases at J, with 12 bases between. This CDR3 comprises 11 residues.

The chain joins TRBV6-2 or TRBV6-3 to TRBJ1-5; D call uncertain. Germline CDR1 is MNHEY and CDR2 is SVGEGT. The CDR3 is 13 residues long. Trimming took off 6 bases at V and 3 bases at J, with 9 bases between the two ends. This chain's CDR3 is CASRTLHNQPQHF. CDR3 nucleotides: TGTGCCAGCAGGACACTCCACAATCAGCCCCAGCATTTT.

For this clonotype: A clone one base away is much larger, so this may be a read error. This chain connects TRBV29-1 to TRBJ2-7, with a tentative D call TRBD2 (6 bases). The DNA end lines up better with TRBJ2-5; the J call may be wrong. CDR3 length: 13 amino acids. The germline V gene has CDR1 SQVTM and CDR2 ANQGSEA. This CDR3 is CGAADGGTETQYF. The CDR3 DNA reads TGCGGCGCTGCCGACGGGGGTACCGAGACCCAGTACTTC.

The V and J genes are TRBV30 and TRBJ2-5; D possibly corresponds to TRBD1 (5 bases). With 4 bases removed from V and 2 bases from J, the gap between germline ends came to 11 bases. This CDR3 spans 13 amino acids. Germline CDR1 GTSNPN, CDR2 SVGIG (reference sequence). CDR3: CAWNRDSQETQYF. CDR3 coding DNA: TGTGCCTGGAACCGCGACAGTCAAGAGACCCAGTACTTC.

This clonotype turned up a few times. This rearrangement joins TRBV20-1 to TRBJ2-3; 8 nucleotides align to TRBD1. CDR1 and CDR2 from the germline V gene are DFQATT and SNEGSKA (reference sequence). Trimming removed 6 bases from V and 3 bases from J; junction bases left unmatched: 11. The length of the CDR3 is 15 residues. CDR3 region: CSAHNPGTGTDTQYF. As DNA, the CDR3 is TGCAGTGCCCACAACCCTGGGACAGGAACAGATACGCAGTATTTT.

The table lists this clonotype with many counts. The chain has TRBV7-2 and TRBJ2-7, with 9 positions matching TRBD1. The CDR3 loop spans 15 amino acids. CDR1 and CDR2 from the germline V gene are SGHTA and FQGNSA. J lost 4 bases, V lost 6 bases, and 10 bases had no gene match. Here the CDR3 DNA reads TGTGCCAGCAGTCCCACCGGGACAGGGTTATACGAGCAGTACTTC. Its translation is CASSPTGTGLYEQYF. Looking up the rest from reference TRBV7-2 and TRBJ2-7 gives the full variable domain: GAGVSQSPSNKVTEKGKDVELRCDPISGHTALYWYRQSLGQGLEFLIYFQGNSAPDKSGLPSDRFSAERTGGSVSTLTIQRTQQEDSAVYLCASSPTGTGLYEQYFGPGTRLTVT.

This chain uses TRBV24-1 with TRBJ2-3, with 15 bases matching TRBD2. The V gene end was trimmed by 3 bases and the J gene end by 3 bases; junction bases not matched to a gene: 9. This CDR3 comprises 19 residues. Germline CDR1 is KGHDR and CDR2 is SFDVKD. DNA for the CDR3: TGTGCCACCAGTGATACTTCCGGGACTAGCGGGGGGTTTACAGATACGCAGTATTTT. It encodes CATSDTSGTSGGFTDTQYF.

The chain carries TRBV28 and TRBJ2-1; D remains ambiguous. Germline CDR1 and CDR2: MDHEN and SYDVKM. This CDR3 spans 11 amino acids. V was pared by 4 bases and J by 15 bases, with 13 bases between. The CDR3 DNA sequence: TGTGCCAGCAGTTCTCCTACCCACCGGTTCTTC. Amino acid sequence: CASSSPTHRFF.

The rearrangement joins TRBV12-3 or TRBV12-4 to TRBJ2-3; 12 nucleotides agree with TRBD2. The trim removed 5 bases at V and 8 bases at J, leaving 2 bases unmatched. This CDR3 is built from 13 residues. The CDR3 DNA reads TGTGCCAGCAGTACGACTAGCGGGAGTACGCAGTATTTT. This codes for CASSTTSGSTQYF.

This chain joins TRBV15 and TRBJ2-7; TRBD1 matches 9 bases. From germline, CDR1 is LNHNV and CDR2 YYDKDF (reference sequence). V lost 3 bases, J lost 0 bases, and 9 bases stayed unmatched. This CDR3 contains 17 residues. The CDR3 loop is CATSREDRGESSYEQYF. For the CDR3, the DNA is TGTGCCACCAGCAGGGAGGACAGGGGCGAAAGCTCCTACGAGCAGTACTTC. Filled out from reference TRBV15 and TRBJ2-7, the complete variable domain reads DAMVIQNPRYQVTQFGKPVTLSCSQTLNHNVMYWYQQKSSQAPKLLFHYYDKDFNNEADTPDNFQSRRPNTSFCFLDIRSPGLGDTAMYLCATSREDRGESSYEQYFGPGTRLTVT.